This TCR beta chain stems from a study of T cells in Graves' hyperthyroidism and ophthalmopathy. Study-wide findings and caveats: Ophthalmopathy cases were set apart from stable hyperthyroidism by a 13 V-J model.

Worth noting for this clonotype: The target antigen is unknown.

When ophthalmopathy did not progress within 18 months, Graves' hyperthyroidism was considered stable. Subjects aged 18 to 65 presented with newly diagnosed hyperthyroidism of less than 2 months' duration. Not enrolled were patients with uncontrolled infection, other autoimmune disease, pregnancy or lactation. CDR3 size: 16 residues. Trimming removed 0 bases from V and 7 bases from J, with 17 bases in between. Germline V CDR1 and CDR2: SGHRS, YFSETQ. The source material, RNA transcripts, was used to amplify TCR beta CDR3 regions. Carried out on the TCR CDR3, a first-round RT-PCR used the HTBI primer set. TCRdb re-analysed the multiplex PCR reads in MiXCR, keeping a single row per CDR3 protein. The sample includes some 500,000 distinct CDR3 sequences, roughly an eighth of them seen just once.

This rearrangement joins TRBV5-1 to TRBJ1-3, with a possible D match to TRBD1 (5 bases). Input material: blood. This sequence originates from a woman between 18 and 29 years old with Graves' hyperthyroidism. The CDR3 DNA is TGCGCCAGCAGCTTGGACCCCGCGGGGCTCTGGAACACCATATATTTT. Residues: CASSLDPAGLWNTIYF.